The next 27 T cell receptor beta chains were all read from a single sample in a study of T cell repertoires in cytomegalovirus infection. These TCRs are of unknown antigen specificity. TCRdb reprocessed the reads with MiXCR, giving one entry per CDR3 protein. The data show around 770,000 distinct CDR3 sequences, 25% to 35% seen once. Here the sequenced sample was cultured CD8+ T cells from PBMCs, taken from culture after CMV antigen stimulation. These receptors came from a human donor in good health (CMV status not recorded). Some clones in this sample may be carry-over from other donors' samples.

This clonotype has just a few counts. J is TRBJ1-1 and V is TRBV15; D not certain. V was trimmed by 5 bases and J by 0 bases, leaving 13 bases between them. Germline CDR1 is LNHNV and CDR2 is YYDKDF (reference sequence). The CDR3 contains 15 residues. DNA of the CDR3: TGTGCCACCAGCGGTCTCCGGGGAATGAACACTGAAGCTTTCTTT. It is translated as CATSGLRGMNTEAFF. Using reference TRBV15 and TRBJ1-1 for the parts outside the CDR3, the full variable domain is DAMVIQNPRYQVTQFGKPVTLSCSQTLNHNVMYWYQQKSSQAPKLLFHYYDKDFNNEADTPDNFQSRRPNTSFCFLDIRSPGLGDTAMYLCATSGLRGMNTEAFFGQGTRLTVV.

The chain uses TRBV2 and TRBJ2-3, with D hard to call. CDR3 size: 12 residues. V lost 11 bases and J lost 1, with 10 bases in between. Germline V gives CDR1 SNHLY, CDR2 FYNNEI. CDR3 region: CAGLKGTDTQYF. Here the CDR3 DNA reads TGTGCCGGCTTAAAGGGCACAGATACGCAGTATTTT.

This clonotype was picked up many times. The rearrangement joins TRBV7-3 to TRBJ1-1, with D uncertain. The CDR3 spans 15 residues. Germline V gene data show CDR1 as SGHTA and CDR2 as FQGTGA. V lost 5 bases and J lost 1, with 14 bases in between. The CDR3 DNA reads TGTGCCAGCAGCCCATCCGGCGCGGCGAACACTGAAGCTTTCTTT. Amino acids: CASSPSGAANTEAFF.

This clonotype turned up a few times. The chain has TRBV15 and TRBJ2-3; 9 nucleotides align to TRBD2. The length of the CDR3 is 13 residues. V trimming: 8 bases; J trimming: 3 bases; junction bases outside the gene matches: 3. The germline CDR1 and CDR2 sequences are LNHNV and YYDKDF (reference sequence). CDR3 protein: CATGLAGTDTQYF. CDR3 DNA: TGTGCCACCGGGCTAGCGGGGACAGATACGCAGTATTTT.

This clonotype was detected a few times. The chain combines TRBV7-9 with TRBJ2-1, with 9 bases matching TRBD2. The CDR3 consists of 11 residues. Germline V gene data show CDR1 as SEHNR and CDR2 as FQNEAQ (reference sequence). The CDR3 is CAAGGTNEQFF. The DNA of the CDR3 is TGTGCAGCGGGGGGAACCAATGAGCAGTTCTTC. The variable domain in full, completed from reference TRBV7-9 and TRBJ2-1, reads DTGVSQNPRHKITKRGQNVTFRCDPISEHNRLYWYRQTLGQGPEFLTYFQNEAQLEKSRLLSDRFSAERPKGSFSTLEIQRTEQGDSAMYLCAAGGTNEQFFGPGTRLTVL.

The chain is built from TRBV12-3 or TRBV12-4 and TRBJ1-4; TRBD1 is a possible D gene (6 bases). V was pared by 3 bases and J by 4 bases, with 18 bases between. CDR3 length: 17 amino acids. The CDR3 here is CASSFWGGPFFNEKLFF. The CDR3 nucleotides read TGTGCCAGCAGTTTCTGGGGGGGCCCTTTCTTTAATGAAAAACTGTTTTTT.

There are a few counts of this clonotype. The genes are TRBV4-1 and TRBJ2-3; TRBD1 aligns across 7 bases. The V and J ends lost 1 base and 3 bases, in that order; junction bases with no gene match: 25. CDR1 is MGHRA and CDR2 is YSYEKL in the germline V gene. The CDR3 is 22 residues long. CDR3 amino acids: CASSQAFVVPSERDRTTDTQYF. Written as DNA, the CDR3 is TGCGCCAGCAGCCAAGCGTTTGTGGTACCAAGCGAACGGGACAGAACAACAGATACGCAGTATTTT.

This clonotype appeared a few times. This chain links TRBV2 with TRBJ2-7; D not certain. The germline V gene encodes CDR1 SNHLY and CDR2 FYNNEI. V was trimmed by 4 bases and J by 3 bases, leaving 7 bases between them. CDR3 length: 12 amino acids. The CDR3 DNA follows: TGTGCCAGCAGTGGTGGCAGCTACGAGCAGTACTTC. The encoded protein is CASSGGSYEQYF.

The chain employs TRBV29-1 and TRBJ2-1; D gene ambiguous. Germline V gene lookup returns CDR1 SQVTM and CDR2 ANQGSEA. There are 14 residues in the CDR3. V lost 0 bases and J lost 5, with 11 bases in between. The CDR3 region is CSVEDGWVDNEQFF. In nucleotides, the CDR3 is TGCAGCGTTGAAGATGGCTGGGTAGACAATGAGCAGTTCTTC.

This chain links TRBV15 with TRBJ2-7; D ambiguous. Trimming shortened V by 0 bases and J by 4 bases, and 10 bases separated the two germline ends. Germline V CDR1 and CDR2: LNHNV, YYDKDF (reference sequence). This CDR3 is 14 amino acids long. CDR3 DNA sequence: TGTGCCACCAGCAGAGATTTGGGTGTATACGAGCAGTACGTC. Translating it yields CATSRDLGVYEQYV.

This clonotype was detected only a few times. In DNA form, the CDR3 reads TGTGCCAGCAGCATGGACAGGGTGGGAGGCTACACCTTC. This codes for CASSMDRVGGYTF. V and J are TRBV7-6 and TRBJ1-2, with 8 bases that match TRBD1. Trimming took 5 bases from V and 8 from J; bases not matched to a gene: 7. Germline CDR1 SGHVS, CDR2 FNYEAQ. The length of the CDR3 is 13 residues.

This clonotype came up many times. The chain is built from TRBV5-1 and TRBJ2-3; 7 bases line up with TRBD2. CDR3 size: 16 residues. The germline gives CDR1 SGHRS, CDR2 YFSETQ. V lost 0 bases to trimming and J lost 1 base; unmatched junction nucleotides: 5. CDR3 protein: CASSLAVRGGTDTQYF. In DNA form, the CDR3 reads TGCGCCAGCAGCTTGGCGGTTCGGGGGGGCACAGATACGCAGTATTTT. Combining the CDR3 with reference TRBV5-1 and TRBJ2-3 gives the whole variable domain KAGVTQTPRYLIKTRGQQVTLSCSPISGHRSVSWYQQTPGQGLQFLFEYFSETQRNKGNFPGRFSGRQFSNSRSEMNVSTLELGDSALYLCASSLAVRGGTDTQYFGPGTRLTVL.

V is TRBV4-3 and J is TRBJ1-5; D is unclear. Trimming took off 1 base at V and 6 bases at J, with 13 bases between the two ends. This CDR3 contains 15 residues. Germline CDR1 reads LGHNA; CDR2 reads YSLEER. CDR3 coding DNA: TGCGCCAGCAGCCAAGGCTGGAAAGTCAGTCAGCCCCAGCATTTT. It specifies CASSQGWKVSQPQHF.

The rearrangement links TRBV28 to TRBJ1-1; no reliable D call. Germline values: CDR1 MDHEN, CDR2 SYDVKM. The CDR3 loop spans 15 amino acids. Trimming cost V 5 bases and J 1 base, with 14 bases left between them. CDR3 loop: CASSGLTLPNTEAFF. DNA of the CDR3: TGTGCCAGCAGTGGATTAACTCTCCCGAACACTGAAGCTTTCTTT. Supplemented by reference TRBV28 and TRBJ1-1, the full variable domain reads DVKVTQSSRYLVKRTGEKVFLECVQDMDHENMFWYRQDPGLGLRLIYFSYDVKMKEKGDIPEGYSVSREKKERFSLILESASTNQTSMYLCASSGLTLPNTEAFFGQGTRLTVV.

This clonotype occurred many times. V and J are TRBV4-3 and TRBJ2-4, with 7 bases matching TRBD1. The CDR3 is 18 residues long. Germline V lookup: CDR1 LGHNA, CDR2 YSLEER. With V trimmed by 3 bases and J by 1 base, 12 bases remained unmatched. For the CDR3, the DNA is TGCGCCAGCAGCCACTCAAACACAGGGGTTTGGGCCAAAAACATTCAGTACTTC. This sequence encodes CASSHSNTGVWAKNIQYF.

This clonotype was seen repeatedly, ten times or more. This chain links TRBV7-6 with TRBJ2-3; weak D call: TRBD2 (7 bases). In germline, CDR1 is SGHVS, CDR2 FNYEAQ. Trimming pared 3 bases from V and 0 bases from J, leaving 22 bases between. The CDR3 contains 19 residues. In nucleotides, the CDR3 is TGTGCCAGCAGCTTTCCCCAACCTGCGGGGGCCTCTAGCACAGATACGCAGTATTTT. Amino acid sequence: CASSFPQPAGASSTDTQYF.

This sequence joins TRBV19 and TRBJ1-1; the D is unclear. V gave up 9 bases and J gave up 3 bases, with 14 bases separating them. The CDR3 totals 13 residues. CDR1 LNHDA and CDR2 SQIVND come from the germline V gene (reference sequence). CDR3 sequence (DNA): TGTGCCAGCCTTAGCCCTGGGGACACTGAAGCTTTCTTT. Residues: CASLSPGDTEAFF. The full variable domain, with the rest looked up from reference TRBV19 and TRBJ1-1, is DGGITQSPKYLFRKEGQNVTLSCEQNLNHDAMYWYRQDPGQGLRLIYYSQIVNDFQKGDIAEGYSVSREKKESFPLTVTSAQKNPTAFYLCASLSPGDTEAFFGQGTRLTVV.

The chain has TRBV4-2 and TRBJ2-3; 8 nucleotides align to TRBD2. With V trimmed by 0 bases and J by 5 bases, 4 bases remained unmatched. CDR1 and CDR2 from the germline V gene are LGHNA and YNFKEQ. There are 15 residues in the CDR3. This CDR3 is CASSQERGGGDTQYF. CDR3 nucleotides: TGTGCCAGCAGCCAAGAACGGGGGGGGGGAGATACGCAGTATTTT.

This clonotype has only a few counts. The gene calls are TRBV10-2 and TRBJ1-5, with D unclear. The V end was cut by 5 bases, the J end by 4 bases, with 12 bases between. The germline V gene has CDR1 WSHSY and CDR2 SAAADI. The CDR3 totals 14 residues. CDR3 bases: TGCGCCAGCAGTAACAACCCAGGAAATCAGCCCCAGCATTTT. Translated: CASSNNPGNQPQHF.

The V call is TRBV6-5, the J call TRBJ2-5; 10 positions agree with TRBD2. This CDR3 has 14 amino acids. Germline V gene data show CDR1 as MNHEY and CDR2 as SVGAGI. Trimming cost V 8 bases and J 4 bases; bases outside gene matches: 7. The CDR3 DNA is TGTGCCAGCTTCAGCGGGGGGGCGAGAGAGACCCAGTACTTC. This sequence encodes CASFSGGARETQYF.

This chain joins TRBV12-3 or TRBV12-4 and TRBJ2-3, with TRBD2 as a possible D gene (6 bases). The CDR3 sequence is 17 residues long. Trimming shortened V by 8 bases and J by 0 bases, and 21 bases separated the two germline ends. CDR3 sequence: CASGSAWGDSSTDTQYF. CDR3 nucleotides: TGTGCCAGCGGGTCGGCATGGGGGGACTCTAGCACAGATACGCAGTATTTT.

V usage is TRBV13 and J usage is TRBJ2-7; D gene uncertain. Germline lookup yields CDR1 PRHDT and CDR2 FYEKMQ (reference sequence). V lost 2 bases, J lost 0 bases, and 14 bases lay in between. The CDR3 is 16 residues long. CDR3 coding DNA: TGTGCCAGCAGCTTACCGTCTCAAGACTTCTCCTACGAGCAGTACTTC. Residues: CASSLPSQDFSYEQYF.

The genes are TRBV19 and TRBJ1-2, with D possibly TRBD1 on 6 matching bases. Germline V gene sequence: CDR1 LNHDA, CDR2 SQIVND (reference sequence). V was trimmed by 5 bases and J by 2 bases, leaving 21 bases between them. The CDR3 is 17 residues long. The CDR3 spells CASSPGGGGRINYGYTF. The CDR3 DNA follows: TGTGCCAGTAGTCCCGGAGGGGGGGGGCGCATAAACTATGGCTACACCTTC.

For the CDR3, the DNA is TGTGCCACCTCCGGGCTAACTAGCGGGACCTACAATGAGCAGTTCTTC. Residues: CATSGLTSGTYNEQFF. The chain uses TRBV19 and TRBJ2-1, with 10 bases matching TRBD2. The ends lost 10 bases at V and 2 bases at J; junction bases unmatched: 11. Germline V gene sequence: CDR1 LNHDA, CDR2 SQIVND (reference sequence). This CDR3 region has 16 residues.

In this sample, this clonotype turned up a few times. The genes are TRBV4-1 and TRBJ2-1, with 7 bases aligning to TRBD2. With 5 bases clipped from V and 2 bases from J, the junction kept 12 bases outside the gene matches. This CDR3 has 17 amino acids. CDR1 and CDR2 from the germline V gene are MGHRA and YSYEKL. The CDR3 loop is CASSGGDGRTPYNEQFF. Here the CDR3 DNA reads TGCGCCAGCAGCGGGGGGGATGGCCGAACGCCCTACAATGAGCAGTTCTTC.

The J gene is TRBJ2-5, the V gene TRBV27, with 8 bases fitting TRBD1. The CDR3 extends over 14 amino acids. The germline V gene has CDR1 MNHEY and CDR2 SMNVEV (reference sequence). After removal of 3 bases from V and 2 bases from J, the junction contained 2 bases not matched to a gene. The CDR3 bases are TGTGCCAGCAGTTTCCACAGGGGGCAAGAGACCCAGTACTTC. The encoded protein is CASSFHRGQETQYF.

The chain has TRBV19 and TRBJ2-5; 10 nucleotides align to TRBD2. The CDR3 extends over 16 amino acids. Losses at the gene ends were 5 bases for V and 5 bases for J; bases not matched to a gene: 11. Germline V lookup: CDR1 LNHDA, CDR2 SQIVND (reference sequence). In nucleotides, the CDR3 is TGTGCCAGTAGTCCCTTCATAGCGGGGGGATCGGAGACCCAGTACTTC. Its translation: CASSPFIAGGSETQYF.